These 27 T cell receptor beta chains share one sample of origin, sequenced in a study of tumor and adjacent non-tumor tissue in lung cancer. The library came from three nested PCR rounds adapted from ARM-PCR protocols. TCRdb fed the multiplex PCR reads into MiXCR, producing one record per CDR3 protein. The table has roughly 82,000 distinct CDR3 sequences, around 80% seen once. No cell sorting was done before RNA was extracted from the tissue. Distant lung tissue was collected more than 3 cm away from the tumor edge. Sequenced sample: distant non-tumor lung tissue. Receptors originate from a woman aged 50 to 60 with non-small cell lung cancer.

For this clonotype: The junction differs from germline at one of its ends, possibly a read error. The chain has TRBV29-1 and TRBJ2-3, with unresolved D. The germline CDR1 and CDR2 sequences are SQVTM and ANQGSEA. The CDR3 totals 10 residues. CDR3 sequence reads: CRVDAPTQYF. In nucleotides, the CDR3 is TGCCGCGTTGATGCCCCTACACAGTATTTT.

The V gene is TRBV6-5, the J gene TRBJ1-1; D unclear. CDR1 and CDR2 from the germline V gene are MNHEY and SVGAGI. CDR3 length: 13 residues. Trimming shortened V by 6 bases and J by 5 bases, and 13 bases separated the two germline ends. The CDR3 spells CASRNSRGTEAFF. In nucleotides, the CDR3 is TGTGCCAGCAGGAACTCCCGGGGTACTGAAGCTTTCTTT.

This clonotype was recorded a few times. A much more abundant neighbour one base away suggests this may be a read error. The chain links TRBV20-1 to TRBJ1-4, with no clear D. Germline values: CDR1 DFQATT, CDR2 SNEGSKA (reference sequence). CDR3 length equals 11 residues. CDR3 nucleotides: TGCAGAGCCTTGGACGTTGAAAAACTGTTTTTT. Protein: CRALDVEKLFF.

The chain uses TRBV28 and TRBJ2-1, with 8 bases matching TRBD2. The CDR3 extends over 16 amino acids. V lost 2 bases, J lost 6 bases, and 9 bases stayed unmatched. The germline CDR1 and CDR2 sequences are MDHEN and SYDVKM. In DNA, the CDR3 is TGTGCCAGCAGTTTAGGGCGGGGGGCTGAGATCAATGAGCAGTTCTTC. It is translated as CASSLGRGAEINEQFF.

This clonotype has ten or more counts. The V call is TRBV20-1, the J call TRBJ2-3; D could derive from TRBD1 or TRBD2 (5 bases each). V was clipped by 6 bases and J by 1 base, with 17 bases between them. The CDR3 has 15 amino acids. Germline CDR1 DFQATT, CDR2 SNEGSKA (reference sequence). Here the CDR3 reads CSAQDPGRGTDTQYF. The CDR3 nucleotides are TGCAGTGCACAGGACCCGGGGCGGGGCACAGATACGCAGTATTTT.

This clonotype was picked up many times. J is TRBJ2-7 and V is TRBV7-9; 7 bases are a match to TRBD1. V lost 5 bases and J lost 0; bases outside the gene matches: 4. Germline assignment: CDR1 SEHNR and CDR2 FQNEAQ (reference sequence). This CDR3 spans 14 amino acids. The CDR3 loop is CASSLGQLSYEQYF. As DNA, the CDR3 is TGTGCCAGCAGCCTGGGACAGCTCTCCTACGAGCAGTACTTC.

This clonotype showed up just a few times. Compared with germline, one end of the junction differs, possibly owing to a read error. The genes are TRBV11-2 and TRBJ2-3; TRBD2 aligns across 9 bases. CDR3 length: 17 amino acids. In germline, CDR1 is SGHAT, CDR2 FQNNGV. This CDR3 is CVSSSLAGAGEADTQYF. CDR3 bases: TGTGTCAGCAGTTCGTTAGCGGGAGCGGGTGAGGCGGATACACAGTATTTT.

Details on this clonotype: The junction departs from the called germline gene at one end, perhaps through a read error. The chain joins TRBV11-2 to TRBJ2-1; 8 bases agree with TRBD2. The CDR3 is made up of 17 amino acids. The germline V gene has CDR1 SGHAT and CDR2 FQNNGV. The chain's CDR3 is CTSSGGGGTEIWNEQFF. Here the CDR3 DNA reads TGTACCAGCAGCGGGGGCGGTGGGACGGAGATTTGGAATGAGCAGTTCTTC.

This clonotype was counted a few times. A read error may explain this, as a much larger clone is one base away. The CDR3 DNA is TGTGCCAGCATCTTAGTGGGGACAGCGTCCTACGAGCAGTACTTC. Its protein product is CASILVGTASYEQYF. This rearrangement joins TRBV7-9 to TRBJ2-7, with 7 positions matching TRBD1. This CDR3 spans 15 amino acids. From germline, CDR1 is SEHNR and CDR2 FQNEAQ (reference sequence).

The sample holds many counts of this clonotype. The chain combines TRBV28 with TRBJ2-7; TRBD1 matches 8 bases. Germline V lookup: CDR1 MDHEN, CDR2 SYDVKM. This CDR3 has 13 residues. The V and J ends lost 5 bases and 2 bases, in that order; junction bases with no gene match: 2. The CDR3 DNA sequence: TGTGCCAGCAGTGCAGGGGGCCCCTACGAGCAGTACTTC. Amino acid sequence: CASSAGGPYEQYF.

Remarks on this clonotype: No conserved phenylalanine or tryptophan is present at the end of the CDR3, so a read error is the likely explanation. V gene TRBV6-1 combines with J gene TRBJ2-6; 7 bases are a match to TRBD2. CDR1 is MNHNS, CDR2 SASEGT, per germline. This CDR3 has 15 residues. CDR3: CAGCGGPSGANVLTL. The DNA for the CDR3 is TGTGCTGGCTGCGGGGGACCTAGTGGGGCCAACGTCCTGACTCTC.

A note on this clonotype: One end of the junction varies from germline; a read error may be responsible. V and J are TRBV30 and TRBJ2-3; weak D call: TRBD2 (5 bases). Germline V gene sequence: CDR1 GTSNPN, CDR2 SVGIG (reference sequence). The CDR3 has 13 residues. The CDR3 DNA is TGTGCCTTCGGCGGGTGGGGTATAGATAAGCAGTATTTT. Its protein is CAFGGWGIDKQYF.

This clonotype was detected ten times or more. V is TRBV6-5 and J is TRBJ2-2; D might be TRBD1 (6 bases). This CDR3 comprises 15 residues. Trimming left V 0 bases short and J 4 bases short, with 9 bases between. Per the germline V gene, CDR1 is MNHEY and CDR2 is SVGAGI. Written as DNA, the CDR3 is TGTGCCAGCAGTTACTCAGGGGGAGCCACCGGGGAGCTGTTTTTT. Translated: CASSYSGGATGELFF.

Turning to this clonotype: One end of the junction is discordant with germline, which a read error may explain. The chain is built from TRBV11-2 and TRBJ1-2; 9 bases fit TRBD1. Per the germline V gene, CDR1 is SGHAT and CDR2 is FQNNGV. The CDR3 is made up of 16 amino acids. CDR3 in amino acids: CARSLETGGREYDYTF. DNA of the CDR3: TGTGCCAGGAGCTTAGAAACAGGGGGCCGAGAATATGACTACACCTTC.

With respect to this clonotype: The junction and the germline gene differ at one end; a read error may be behind it. The chain links TRBV11-2 to TRBJ2-1; a weak D match, TRBD2 (6 bases). Germline V gene sequence: CDR1 SGHAT, CDR2 FQNNGV. This CDR3 contains 16 residues. CDR3 region: CVSSLEAGTGHNEQFF. CDR3 in DNA: TGTGTCAGCAGCTTAGAGGCGGGAACGGGGCACAATGAGCAGTTCTTC.

As regards this clonotype: Compared with germline, one end of the junction differs, possibly owing to a read error. The CDR3 loop reads CASCRGMGATQYF. DNA of the CDR3: TGTGCCAGCTGCCGGGGGATGGGAGCGACCCAATACTTC. V and J are TRBV6-1 and TRBJ2-5, with D perhaps matching TRBD2 (6 bases). The CDR3 totals 13 residues. Germline values: CDR1 MNHNS, CDR2 SASEGT.

This clonotype appeared once. This is likely a read error, given that the CDR3 carries no conserved phenylalanine or tryptophan at its end. V gene TRBV6-2 or TRBV6-3 combines with J gene TRBJ2-2, with 7 bases aligning to TRBD2. The CDR3 loop spans 15 amino acids. Germline CDR1 MNHEY, CDR2 SVGEGT. CDR3 nucleotide sequence: TGTGTCAACAGGCCTCGACTAGCCCCCGTCGGGGAGCTGTTTATT. This encodes CVNRPRLAPVGELFI.

The chain uses TRBV30 and TRBJ1-3; D unclear. The V end was cut by 3 bases, the J end by 5 bases, with 8 bases between. The germline gives CDR1 GTSNPN, CDR2 SVGIG (reference sequence). CDR3 length: 12 amino acids. CDR3 amino acids: CAWRDKRNTIYF. In DNA form, the CDR3 reads TGTGCCTGGAGGGATAAGAGAAACACCATATATTTT. Full variable domain (rest looked up from reference TRBV30 and TRBJ1-3): SQTIHQWPATLVQPVGSPLSLECTVEGTSNPNLYWYRQAAGRGLQLLFYSVGIGQISSEVPQNLSASRPQDRQFILSSKKLLLSDSGFYLCAWRDKRNTIYFGEGSWLTVV.

In regard to this clonotype: At one end the junction does not follow the germline gene, possibly because of a read error. V usage is TRBV20-1 and J usage is TRBJ2-2; the D gene is possibly TRBD2 (5 bases). This CDR3 comprises 12 residues. The germline CDR1 and CDR2 sequences are DFQATT and SNEGSKA (reference sequence). The CDR3 DNA reads TGCAGTGCTAGAGACGGAACCGGGGAGCGGTTTTTT. Amino acids: CSARDGTGERFF.

To note about this clonotype: As the CDR3 is not closed by the conserved phenylalanine or tryptophan, this likely results from a read error. The chain joins TRBV29-1 to TRBJ2-5; no clear D. The ends were cut back, 3 bases at V and 5 bases at J, with 16 bases in the middle. The CDR3 consists of 14 residues. Germline V CDR1 and CDR2: SQVTM, ANQGSEA. CDR3 residues: CSVELGTAHETQYS. CDR3 nucleotide sequence: TGCAGCGTTGAGTTAGGAACAGCGCATGAGACCCAGTACTCC.

This clonotype was observed a single time. V is TRBV29-1 and J is TRBJ2-3; D is tentatively TRBD1 or TRBD2 (5 bases each). With 6 bases removed from V and 1 base from J, the gap between germline ends came to 26 bases. CDR3 length: 18 residues. Germline V gene lookup returns CDR1 SQVTM and CDR2 ANQGSEA. CDR3 nucleotide sequence: TGCAGCGTCGTTGGACCGGGGCTGCCGGACTTTCGCACAGATACGCAGTATTTT. It translates to CSVVGPGLPDFRTDTQYF.

This clonotype has only a few counts. One junction end does not reproduce the germline sequence, and a read error may be involved. The chain links TRBV4-1 to TRBJ1-5; a weak D match, TRBD1 (5 bases). Germline V gene sequence: CDR1 MGHRA, CDR2 YSYEKL. The length of the CDR3 is 15 residues. DNA of the CDR3: TGCACCAGTAGCCAAGTCCCAGGGTCCAATCAGCCCCAGCATTTT. Its protein product is CTSSQVPGSNQPQHF.

Points on this clonotype: At one end the junction does not follow the germline gene, possibly because of a read error. The chain couples TRBV6-5 to TRBJ2-1; possibly TRBD1 or TRBD2 for D (5 bases each). The CDR3 is 16 amino acids. From germline, CDR1 is MNHEY and CDR2 SVGAGI. This CDR3 reads CASSHSGRGDYNDQFF. For the CDR3, the DNA is TGTGCCAGCAGTCACTCAGGGAGAGGGGATTACAATGATCAGTTCTTC.

With respect to this clonotype: One end of the junction is discordant with germline, which a read error may explain. This chain links TRBV11-2 with TRBJ1-2; D call uncertain. Germline CDR1 is SGHAT and CDR2 is FQNNGV. The CDR3 spans 15 residues. CDR3 coding DNA: TGCGCCATCAGCTTAGAGGGAACTGGGAATTATGGCTACACCTTC. Encoded protein: CAISLEGTGNYGYTF.

About this clonotype: Because the CDR3 is missing its conserved closing phenylalanine or tryptophan, this is likely a read error. The genes are TRBV29-1 and TRBJ2-3; D possibly corresponds to TRBD1 (5 bases). The CDR3 spans 15 residues. Germline values: CDR1 SQVTM, CDR2 ANQGSEA. Deletions cut 1 base from V and 3 bases from J, with 14 bases between. The CDR3 coding sequence is TGCAGCGTTGAAGTCAGGCACAGGATAACAGATACGCAGTATTAT. Its translation: CSVEVRHRITDTQYY.

A remark on this clonotype: At one end the junction does not follow the germline gene, possibly because of a read error. The genes are TRBV12-3 or TRBV12-4 and TRBJ1-5; D is uncertain. CDR3 size: 13 residues. The CDR3 nucleotides read TGTGCCAGCAATCAGAATAGCAATCAGCCCCAGCACTTT. This translates into CASNQNSNQPQHF.

This clonotype showed up many times. The rearrangement uses TRBV11-2 and TRBJ2-7; no firm D call. The germline V gene has CDR1 SGHAT and CDR2 FQNNGV. The length of the CDR3 is 11 residues. V was pared by 3 bases and J by 5 bases, with 5 bases between. This CDR3 reads CASSLQNEQYF. CDR3 nucleotide sequence: TGTGCCAGCAGCTTGCAGAACGAGCAGTACTTC.